This entry is about one TCR beta chain. V dropped 4 bases and J dropped 0; count of bases not matched to a gene: 7. The CDR3 covers 16 residues. Germline V gene data show CDR1 as SGDLS and CDR2 as YYNGEE. Here immunoSEQ multiplex PCR was the method, and the copy in TCRdb shows in-frame clones only, minus some. The top ten hold about 0.34% of the sample, which has 2 million to 3 million clones, 80% to 95% seen once. This sample was included in a study of shared clonotypes between healthy human individuals. This receptor was taken from a man aged 18 to 29 in good health. Some clones in this sample may be carry-over from other donors' samples. The chain carries TRBV9 and TRBJ1-3; 7 nucleotides line up with TRBD1. The sample comprised naive CD4+ T cells from PBMCs. Subset in this sample: CD45RA+ positively selected. CDR3 sequence reads: CASSLGDSNSGNTIYF. The CDR3 DNA sequence: TGTGCCAGCAGCTTGGGGGACAGTAACTCTGGAAACACCATATATTTT.